This T cell receptor (beta chain) came from a study of shared clonotypes between healthy human individuals. As concerns this clone: The antigen is unknown.

Study results and caveats: Estimated richness was generally greater in naive than memory subsets. In the sorted subsets, rarefaction showed sequencing was incomplete despite large depth.

Germline CDR1 is MRHNA and CDR2 is SNTAGT. The ends lost 3 bases at V and 10 bases at J; junction bases unmatched: 11. CDR3 length: 15 residues. In replicate PCRs of sorted subsets, roughly 200 ng DNA, tens of thousands of T cell genomes, was used. Using immunoSEQ multiplex PCR, the repertoire was profiled, and TCRdb retains in-frame clones only, with some absent. The profile shows 1.4 million or so clones, approximately 98.5% of them singletons. The sequence derives from a man aged 25 to 40 in good health. Sequences were obtained from naive CD4+ T cells sorted from blood. Subset noted: CD45RA+ positively selected. J is TRBJ2-1 and V is TRBV6-4; 8 bases fit TRBD2. The CDR3: CASSEGSSGYKEQFF. CDR3 sequence (DNA): TGTGCCAGCAGTGAGGGGTCTAGCGGGTATAAAGAGCAGTTCTTC.